Here is one T cell receptor beta chain with its context. The target antigen is unknown. The record originates from a study of T cell responses to AZD1222 COVID-19 vaccine. General study results and limits: In a largely white British group with more females than males, clonal diversity was possibly underestimated. Spike-spanning, vaccine-associated CD4 TCRs were dominant at 160-218 and 743-854. Repertoire collection took place solely once the T cell response had peaked.

Germline V gene sequence: CDR1 SNHLY, CDR2 FYNNEI. Trimming stripped 1 base from V and 4 bases from J, with 10 bases between. There are 14 residues in the CDR3. It was second doses at about 4 or about 12 weeks that were pooled. Generated by immunoSEQ multiplex PCR, the TCRdb table keeps only in-frame clones and is missing some. The table lists some 120,000 clones, around 90% of them singletons. The material was peripheral blood, obtained 28 days after the second AZD1222 dose. This sequence originates from an adult who received the AZD1222 COVID-19 vaccine. V and J are TRBV2 and TRBJ1-1; D is ambiguous. Here the CDR3 reads CASSEEEGGTEAFF. DNA for the CDR3: TGTGCCAGCAGTGAAGAGGAGGGCGGCACTGAAGCTTTCTTT.